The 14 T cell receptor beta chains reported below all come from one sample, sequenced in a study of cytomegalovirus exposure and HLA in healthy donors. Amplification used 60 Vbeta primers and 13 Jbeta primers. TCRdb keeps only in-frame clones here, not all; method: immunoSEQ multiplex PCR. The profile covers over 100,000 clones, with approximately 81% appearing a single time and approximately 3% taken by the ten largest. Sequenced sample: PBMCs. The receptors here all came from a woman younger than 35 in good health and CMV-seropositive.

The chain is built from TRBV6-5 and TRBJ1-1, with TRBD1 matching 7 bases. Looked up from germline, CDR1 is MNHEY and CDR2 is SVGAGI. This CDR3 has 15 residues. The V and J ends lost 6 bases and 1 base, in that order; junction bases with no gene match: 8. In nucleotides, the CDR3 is TGTGCCAGCAGCATCCAGGGGGTTGGGAACACTGAAGCTTTCTTT. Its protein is CASSIQGVGNTEAFF.

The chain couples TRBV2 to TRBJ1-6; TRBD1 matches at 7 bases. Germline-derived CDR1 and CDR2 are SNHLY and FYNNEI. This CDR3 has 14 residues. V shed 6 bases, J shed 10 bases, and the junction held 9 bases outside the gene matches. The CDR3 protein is CASSPNRGDSPLHF. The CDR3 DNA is TGTGCCAGCAGCCCTAACAGGGGAGACTCACCCCTCCACTTT.

CDR3 sequence reads: CASSRRDSYGYTF. CDR3 in DNA: TGTGCCAGCAGCCGGCGGGACAGCTATGGCTACACCTTC. The chain recombines TRBV7-9 with TRBJ1-2, with TRBD1 matching 7 bases. The CDR3 has 13 amino acids. In germline, CDR1 is SEHNR, CDR2 FQNEAQ (reference sequence). The ends lost 5 bases at V and 4 bases at J; junction bases unmatched: 4. The full variable domain, its missing parts supplied by reference TRBV7-9 and TRBJ1-2, is DTGVSQNPRHKITKRGQNVTFRCDPISEHNRLYWYRQTLGQGPEFLTYFQNEAQLEKSRLLSDRFSAERPKGSFSTLEIQRTEQGDSAMYLCASSRRDSYGYTFGSGTRLTVV.

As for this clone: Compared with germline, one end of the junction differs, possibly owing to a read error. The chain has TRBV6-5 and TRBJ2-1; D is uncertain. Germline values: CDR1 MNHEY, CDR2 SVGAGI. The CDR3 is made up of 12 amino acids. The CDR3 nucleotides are TGTGCCGGCAGTTACCCGGGCAATGAGCAGTTCTTC. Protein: CAGSYPGNEQFF.

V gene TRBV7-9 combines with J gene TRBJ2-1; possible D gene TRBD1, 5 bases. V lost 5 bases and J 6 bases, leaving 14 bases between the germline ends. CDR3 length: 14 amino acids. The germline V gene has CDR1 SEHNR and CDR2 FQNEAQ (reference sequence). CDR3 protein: CASSLLAGPNEQFF. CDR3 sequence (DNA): TGTGCCAGCAGCCTTTTGGCAGGGCCCAATGAGCAGTTCTTC.

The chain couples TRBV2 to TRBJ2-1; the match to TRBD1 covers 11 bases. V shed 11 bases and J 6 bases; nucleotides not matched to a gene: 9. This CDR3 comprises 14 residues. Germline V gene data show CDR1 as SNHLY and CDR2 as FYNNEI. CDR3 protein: CAREKGQGVNEQFF. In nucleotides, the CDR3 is TGTGCCCGAGAAAAGGGACAGGGGGTCAATGAGCAGTTCTTC.

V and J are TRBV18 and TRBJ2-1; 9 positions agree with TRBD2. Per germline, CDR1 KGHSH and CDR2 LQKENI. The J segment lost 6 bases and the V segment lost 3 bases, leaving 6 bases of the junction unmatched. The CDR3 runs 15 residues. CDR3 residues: CASSPWTSEFNEQFF. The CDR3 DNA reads TGTGCCAGCTCACCGTGGACTAGCGAATTCAATGAGCAGTTCTTC.

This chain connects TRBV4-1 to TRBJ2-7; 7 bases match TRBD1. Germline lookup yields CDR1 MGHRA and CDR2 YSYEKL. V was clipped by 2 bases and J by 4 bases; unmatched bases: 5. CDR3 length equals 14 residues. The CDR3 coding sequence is TGCGCCAGCAGCCAACCCAGGGGGTGGTACGAGCAGTACTTC. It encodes CASSQPRGWYEQYF.

The CDR3 DNA reads TGTGCCAGCAGCTTGCCGAACTATGGCTACACCTTC. Residues: CASSLPNYGYTF. The chain combines TRBV5-6 with TRBJ1-2; no definite D call. The CDR3 spans 12 residues. CDR1 is SGHDT and CDR2 is YYEEEE in the germline V gene. Trimming removed 1 base from V and 2 bases from J, with 3 bases in between.

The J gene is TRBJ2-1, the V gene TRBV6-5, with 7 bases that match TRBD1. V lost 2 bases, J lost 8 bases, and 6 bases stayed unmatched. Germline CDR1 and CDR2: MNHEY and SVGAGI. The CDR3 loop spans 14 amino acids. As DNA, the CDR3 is TGTGCCAGCAGTTACAGACAGGGTTTCGATGAGCAGTTCTTC. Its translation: CASSYRQGFDEQFF.

The CDR3 protein is CASSFYLPGIGGKQETQYF. The CDR3 bases are TGTGCCAGCAGTTTTTACCTACCGGGAATTGGCGGCAAGCAAGAGACCCAGTACTTC. The gene calls are TRBV28 and TRBJ2-5, with D possibly being TRBD2 (5 bases). Trimming pared 3 bases from V and 2 bases from J, leaving 25 bases between. Germline lookup yields CDR1 MDHEN and CDR2 SYDVKM. This CDR3 is 19 amino acids long.

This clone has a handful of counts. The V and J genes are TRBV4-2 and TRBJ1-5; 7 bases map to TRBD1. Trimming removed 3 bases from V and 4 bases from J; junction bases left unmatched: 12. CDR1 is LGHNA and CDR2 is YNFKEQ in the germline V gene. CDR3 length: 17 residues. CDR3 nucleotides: TGTGCCAGCAGCCAGAGACACGGAGGGACAGCTAATCAGCCCCAGCATTTT. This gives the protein CASSQRHGGTANQPQHF.

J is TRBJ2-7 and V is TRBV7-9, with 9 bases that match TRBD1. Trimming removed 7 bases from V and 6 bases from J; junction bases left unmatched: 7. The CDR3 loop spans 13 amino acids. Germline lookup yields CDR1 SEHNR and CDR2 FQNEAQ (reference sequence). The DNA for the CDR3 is TGTGCCAGCAACCCGACAGGGGGGCCCGAGCAGTACTTC. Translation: CASNPTGGPEQYF.

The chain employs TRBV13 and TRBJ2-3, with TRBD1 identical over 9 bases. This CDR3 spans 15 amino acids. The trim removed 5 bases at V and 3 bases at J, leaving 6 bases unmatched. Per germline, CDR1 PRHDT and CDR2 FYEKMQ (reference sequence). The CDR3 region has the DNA TGTGCCAGCAGCCGGGGGACAGGGCAGACAGATACGCAGTATTTT. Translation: CASSRGTGQTDTQYF.